This T cell receptor (beta chain) was captured in a study of T cells in Graves' hyperthyroidism and ophthalmopathy. Across the whole study: Blood from the periphery was taken at initial diagnosis, before any treatment.

Authors of the study amplified TCR beta CDR3 regions from RNA transcripts. A set of HTBI primers served as the primers for a first-round RT-PCR of the TCR CDR3. TCRdb independently ran MiXCR on the multiplex PCR reads; one entry per CDR3 protein. The data show hundreds of thousands of distinct CDR3 sequences, around 39% seen once. The V and J ends lost 5 bases and 6 bases respectively, with 22 bases between them. CDR1 SNHLY and CDR2 FYNNEI come from the germline V gene. The CDR3 runs 16 residues. Details on this clonotype: Its antigen is as yet unknown.

General study results and limits: A model of 13 V-J pairs discriminated ophthalmopathy from stable hyperthyroidism. Most clonotypes expanded in the thyroid (above 0.001) were also present in blood.

Clinical symptoms, serum thyroxine and TRAb, thyroid ultrasound and orbital computed tomography together formed the diagnostic basis. The TCR was taken from a young man with Graves' hyperthyroidism. The V gene is TRBV2, the J gene TRBJ1-2, with D tentatively TRBD1 (5 bases). Sequencing used blood. The CDR3 region has the DNA TGTGCCAGCAGTCAAAGAGGTGGAAGGGGCGGGGATGGCTACACCTTC. This gives the protein CASSQRGGRGGDGYTF.